Listed here are 21 T cell receptor beta chains from one sample, sequenced in a study of T-cell memory formation after mild COVID-19. TCRdb used MiXCR to reprocess the 5' RACE reads, holding one entry per CDR3 protein. There are 450,000 to 650,000 distinct CDR3 sequences in the sample; roughly 20% occur only once, and around 13% lies in the top ten. What was sequenced was PBMCs or a T cell subset sorted from them (not recorded which). Receptor source: an adult woman who had mild COVID-19 (a few samples of this study predate the infection). Cell type and time point are not known.

Details on this clonotype: The junction differs from germline at one of its ends, possibly a read error. The chain uses TRBV6-1 and TRBJ1-5; perhaps TRBD1 as D (6 bases). CDR3 length: 13 amino acids. The germline V gene has CDR1 MNHNS and CDR2 SASEGT. The CDR3 is CASTETGYQPQHF. The CDR3 bases are TGTGCCAGCACTGAAACAGGGTACCAGCCCCAGCATTTT.

V is TRBV20-1 and J is TRBJ1-2; D unresolved. Germline V gene lookup returns CDR1 DFQATT and CDR2 SNEGSKA (reference sequence). This CDR3 is 12 amino acids long. The V and J ends lost 4 bases and 4 bases respectively, with 10 bases between them. DNA for the CDR3: TGCAGTGCTACCAGGCCCTCCTATGGCTACACCTTC. Translating gives CSATRPSYGYTF.

This chain connects TRBV15 to TRBJ2-2; D tentatively reads TRBD1 or TRBD2 (7 bases each). Germline assignment: CDR1 LNHNV and CDR2 YYDKDF (reference sequence). Trimming took 4 bases from V and 4 from J, leaving 13 bases between them. The CDR3 loop spans 15 amino acids. CDR3 nucleotides: TGTGCCACCAGCAAAGGGGGCGGGGGCACCGGGGAGCTGTTTTTT. Amino acid sequence: CATSKGGGGTGELFF. Full variable domain (rest looked up from reference TRBV15 and TRBJ2-2): DAMVIQNPRYQVTQFGKPVTLSCSQTLNHNVMYWYQQKSSQAPKLLFHYYDKDFNNEADTPDNFQSRRPNTSFCFLDIRSPGLGDTAMYLCATSKGGGGTGELFFGEGSRLTVL.

This clonotype occurred many times. This rearrangement joins TRBV6-4 to TRBJ2-3, with 8 bases identical to TRBD2. The trim removed 0 bases at V and 1 base at J, leaving 0 bases unmatched. Germline V gives CDR1 MRHNA, CDR2 SNTAGT. The CDR3 is 15 residues long. The CDR3 is CASSDSSGGTDTQYF. Here the CDR3 DNA reads TGTGCCAGCAGTGACTCTAGCGGGGGCACAGATACGCAGTATTTT.

This clonotype has at least ten counts. At one end, the junction sequence differs from germline, possibly due to a read error. The chain links TRBV5-1 to TRBJ2-5; tentatively, D is TRBD1 (8 bases). This CDR3 has 14 amino acids. The germline V gene has CDR1 SGHRS and CDR2 YFSETQ. CDR3 sequence (DNA): TGTGCCAGCAGCCTTACAGGGGGGGAAGAGACCCAGTACTTC. Translating gives CASSLTGGEETQYF.

This clonotype has just a few counts. The V call is TRBV5-1, the J call TRBJ1-1; D not certain. V was shortened by 4 bases and J by 0 bases, with 16 bases between the two germline ends. CDR3 size: 16 residues. Germline V gene sequence: CDR1 SGHRS, CDR2 YFSETQ. CDR3 DNA: TGCGCCAGCAGCCCTCCCTGGCAAACAGTGAACACTGAAGCTTTCTTT. It codes for CASSPPWQTVNTEAFF.

This chain links TRBV5-6 with TRBJ2-1; TRBD1 matches 7 bases. Germline CDR1 reads SGHDT; CDR2 reads YYEEEE. Trimming took 0 bases from V and 10 from J; bases not matched to a gene: 1. This CDR3 spans 12 amino acids. The CDR3 coding sequence is TGTGCCAGCAGCTTGGACAGGGGCGAGCAGTTCTTC. Its protein product is CASSLDRGEQFF.

This clonotype has just a few counts. The rearrangement links TRBV7-9 to TRBJ2-7; tentatively, D is TRBD1 or TRBD2 (5 bases each). The V and J ends lost 6 bases and 2 bases respectively, with 14 bases between them. The CDR3 consists of 14 residues. Germline CDR1 reads SEHNR; CDR2 reads FQNEAQ (reference sequence). CDR3 loop: CASSSSGQTYEQYF. As DNA, the CDR3 is TGTGCCAGCAGTTCATCGGGGCAAACCTACGAGCAGTACTTC.

CDR3 nucleotide sequence: TGTGCCAGCAGTGATCATACGGACAGGGGGACTGAAGCTTTCTTT. As protein: CASSDHTDRGTEAFF. This chain uses TRBV25-1 with TRBJ1-1; 10 bases fit TRBD1. The CDR3 loop spans 15 amino acids. V shed 3 bases, J shed 5 bases, and the junction held 6 bases outside the gene matches. Germline-derived CDR1 and CDR2 are MGHDK and SYGVNS.

The chain combines TRBV3-1 with TRBJ2-1; 7 bases are shared with TRBD2. Germline loops: CDR1 LGHDT, CDR2 YNNKEL (reference sequence). V gave up 1 base and J gave up 6 bases; unmatched junction bases: 12. The CDR3 consists of 17 residues. This CDR3 reads CASSQATSDLAVNEQFF. CDR3 in DNA: TGTGCCAGCAGCCAAGCTACAAGTGATCTAGCGGTCAATGAGCAGTTCTTC.

The J gene is TRBJ1-2, the V gene TRBV19; D gene ambiguous. Germline-derived CDR1 and CDR2 are LNHDA and SQIVND (reference sequence). CDR3 length: 12 residues. V dropped 4 bases and J dropped 4 bases, with 7 bases sitting between them. CDR3 coding DNA: TGTGCCAGTAGTAGGCGGAGCTATGGCTACACCTTC. It encodes CASSRRSYGYTF.

This chain connects TRBV4-1 to TRBJ2-7; D perhaps matches TRBD1 (6 bases). Trimming took off 4 bases at V and 4 bases at J, with 11 bases between the two ends. The CDR3 totals 13 residues. The germline V gene has CDR1 MGHRA and CDR2 YSYEKL. CDR3 nucleotides: TGCGCCAGCAGCCCCCAAAGGGGGTACGAGCAGTACTTC. Amino acids: CASSPQRGYEQYF.

The chain combines TRBV2 with TRBJ2-1; 10 bases are a match to TRBD1. CDR1 and CDR2 (germline): SNHLY, FYNNEI. With 0 bases clipped from V and 7 bases from J, the junction kept 6 bases outside the gene matches. CDR3 length: 16 amino acids. The CDR3 DNA reads as TGTGCCAGCAGTGAAGCTGACAGGGGGCGCGTTAATGAGCAGTTCTTC. As protein: CASSEADRGRVNEQFF.

This chain uses TRBV20-1 with TRBJ2-5; TRBD2 agrees at 11 bases. The CDR3 covers 17 residues. Germline V lookup: CDR1 DFQATT, CDR2 SNEGSKA (reference sequence). With V trimmed by 3 bases and J by 4 bases, 13 bases remained unmatched. In nucleotides, the CDR3 is TGCAGTGCTAGTCCTCTCGGGCTAGCGGGAGGTGGAGAGACCCAGTACTTC. Translated, it gives CSASPLGLAGGGETQYF.

The V and J genes are TRBV20-1 and TRBJ2-2; a possible D gene is TRBD2 (6 bases). This CDR3 is 15 amino acids long. V lost 3 bases and J 1 base, leaving 12 bases between the germline ends. CDR1 is DFQATT and CDR2 is SNEGSKA in the germline V gene (reference sequence). DNA for the CDR3: TGCAGTGCTAGGTCGGCGGGGAAGAACACCGGGGAGCTGTTTTTT. Translation: CSARSAGKNTGELFF.

This clonotype was seen only a few times. V usage is TRBV7-9 and J usage is TRBJ1-2; 11 nucleotides match TRBD1. Germline V lookup: CDR1 SEHNR, CDR2 FQNEAQ (reference sequence). The CDR3 length is 15 residues. The junction had 4 bases not matched to a gene; V was cut back by 4 bases and J by 3 bases. CDR3 DNA: TGTGCCAGCAGCTCCCGGACAGGGGGCGACTATGGCTACACCTTC. Protein: CASSSRTGGDYGYTF.

This clonotype has more than one count but fewer than ten. The CDR3 DNA sequence: TGTGCCAGCAGCTTAGATGGGGCAGGGATTCATGGCTACACCTTC. This gives the protein CASSLDGAGIHGYTF. The gene calls are TRBV7-9 and TRBJ1-2; D might be TRBD1 (5 bases). Trimming pared 1 base from V and 6 bases from J, leaving 15 bases between. CDR3 size: 15 residues. CDR1 is SEHNR and CDR2 is FQNEAQ in the germline V gene (reference sequence).

This clonotype has only one observation. The rearrangement uses TRBV24-1 and TRBJ1-1; D gene unclear. Germline V gene lookup returns CDR1 KGHDR and CDR2 SFDVKD. Between the trimmed V and J ends, which lost 5 bases and 1 base, there was a span of 7 bases. This CDR3 is 13 amino acids long. In DNA, the CDR3 is TGTGCCACCAGTGCCTCTGGGAACACTGAAGCTTTCTTT. Protein: CATSASGNTEAFF.

This clonotype was detected a few times. This chain joins TRBV30 and TRBJ1-1; D ambiguous. Germline CDR1 is GTSNPN and CDR2 is SVGIG (reference sequence). The CDR3 has 13 residues. V gave up 2 bases and J gave up 2 bases, with 9 bases separating them. CDR3 sequence: CAWSRKINTEAFF. The CDR3 coding sequence is TGTGCCTGGAGTAGGAAGATCAACACTGAAGCTTTCTTT.

This rearrangement joins TRBV7-3 to TRBJ2-3; 9 bases map to TRBD2. CDR1 is SGHTA, CDR2 FQGTGA, per germline. This CDR3 comprises 17 residues. The V gene end was trimmed by 3 bases and the J gene end by 5 bases; junction bases not matched to a gene: 12. CDR3 DNA: TGTGCCAGCAGCTTTAACGTTGCGGGAGGGCCAGGAGATACGCAGTATTTT. It yields the protein CASSFNVAGGPGDTQYF.

This clonotype turned up a few times. The chain combines TRBV5-1 with TRBJ1-1; 9 positions agree with TRBD1. The junction had 5 bases not matched to a gene; V was cut back by 0 bases and J by 5 bases. CDR1 is SGHRS and CDR2 is YFSETQ in the germline V gene. The CDR3 covers 15 residues. The DNA of the CDR3 is TGCGCCAGCAGCTTGGCCACGACAGGGGGGACTGAAGCTTTCTTT. Protein product: CASSLATTGGTEAFF.